These 22 T cell receptor beta chains originate from one sample sequenced in a study of T cell responses to AZD1222 COVID-19 vaccine. The protocol was immunoSEQ multiplex PCR, while the TCRdb copy is restricted to in-frame clones and leaves out a portion. The repertoire holds some 120,000 clones, with over 85% as singletons. This specimen was peripheral blood, taken on day 0 of AZD1222 vaccination. The receptor set was obtained from an adult in good health.

The chain links TRBV6-2 or TRBV6-3 to TRBJ2-3, with 13 nucleotides matching TRBD2. Germline CDR1 MNHEY, CDR2 SVGEGT. The CDR3 consists of 16 residues. The junction had 9 bases not matched to a gene; V was cut back by 6 bases and J by 6 bases. CDR3 region: CASSHEGTSGKDTQYF. Written as DNA, the CDR3 is TGTGCCAGCAGCCACGAGGGGACTAGCGGGAAGGATACGCAGTATTTT.

The J gene is TRBJ1-2, the V gene TRBV6-1, with D unclear. The CDR3 extends over 15 amino acids. V gave up 2 bases and J gave up 0 bases, with 10 bases separating them. Per the germline V gene, CDR1 is MNHNS and CDR2 is SASEGT. For the CDR3, the DNA is TGTGCCAGCAGTGAATGGATAGGAACTAACTATGGCTACACCTTC. Amino acids: CASSEWIGTNYGYTF.

The chain uses TRBV7-9 and TRBJ2-3; 8 bases align to TRBD2. CDR3 size: 16 residues. The junction had 7 bases not matched to a gene; V was cut back by 1 base and J by 4 bases. Looked up from germline, CDR1 is SEHNR and CDR2 is FQNEAQ (reference sequence). The chain's CDR3 is CASSLVSGSGADTQYF. In DNA form, the CDR3 reads TGTGCCAGCAGCTTAGTAAGCGGGAGTGGTGCAGATACGCAGTATTTT.

The gene calls are TRBV6-2 or TRBV6-3 and TRBJ2-2, with TRBD2 matching over 7 bases. The germline gives CDR1 MNHEY, CDR2 SVGEGT. The J segment lost 2 bases and the V segment lost 1 base, leaving 7 bases of the junction unmatched. The CDR3 runs 17 residues. CDR3: CASSYWLAEINTGELFF. Written as DNA, the CDR3 is TGTGCCAGCAGTTACTGGCTAGCGGAAATTAACACCGGGGAGCTGTTTTTT.

This chain connects TRBV19 to TRBJ2-7; D is perhaps TRBD1 or TRBD2 (5 bases each). From germline, CDR1 is LNHDA and CDR2 SQIVND (reference sequence). This CDR3 region has 18 residues. Trimming took 0 bases from V and 0 from J, leaving 18 bases between them. The CDR3 bases are TGTGCCAGTAGTATAGATCCCACAGGAGCGGCAAGCTCCTACGAGCAGTACTTC. Protein: CASSIDPTGAASSYEQYF.

V and J are TRBV18 and TRBJ1-2; unclear D gene. V lost 3 bases to trimming and J lost 1 base, with 9 bases between them. Germline CDR1 and CDR2: KGHSH and LQKENI. The CDR3 extends over 14 amino acids. CDR3: CASSPTTSNYGYTF. CDR3 bases: TGTGCCAGCTCACCGACTACAAGTAACTATGGCTACACCTTC.

This CDR3 reads CASSDRDNEQFF. The CDR3 region has the DNA TGTGCCAGTAGCGATCGTGACAATGAGCAGTTCTTC. V gene TRBV19 combines with J gene TRBJ2-1; no clear D. V was shortened by 6 bases and J by 5 bases, with 8 bases between the two germline ends. Germline assignment: CDR1 LNHDA and CDR2 SQIVND (reference sequence). This CDR3 contains 12 residues.

The chain combines TRBV6-5 with TRBJ1-6, with D hard to call. Trimming shortened V by 7 bases and J by 7 bases, and 11 bases separated the two germline ends. The germline gives CDR1 MNHEY, CDR2 SVGAGI. This CDR3 is built from 13 residues. CDR3 residues: CASIPLTNSPLHF. In DNA form, the CDR3 reads TGTGCCAGCATCCCACTCACCAATTCACCCCTCCACTTT.

J is TRBJ2-2 and V is TRBV11-3, with 13 nucleotides matching TRBD2. With V trimmed by 5 bases and J by 8 bases, 11 bases remained unmatched. Germline V lookup: CDR1 SGHNT, CDR2 YENEEA. CDR3 length: 17 residues. The CDR3 sequence is CASSAQRTSGSSGELFF. DNA for the CDR3: TGTGCCAGCAGCGCTCAAAGGACTAGCGGGAGCTCTGGGGAGCTGTTTTTT.

This sequence joins TRBV12-3 or TRBV12-4 and TRBJ1-6; 7 nucleotides agree with TRBD1. The CDR3 extends over 13 amino acids. J lost 9 bases, V lost 6 bases, and 5 bases had no gene match. CDR3 sequence reads: CASSLTGFSPLHF. The CDR3, as DNA: TGTGCCAGCAGCCTGACAGGGTTTTCACCCCTCCACTTT.

The V gene is TRBV15, the J gene TRBJ1-5; a possible D gene is TRBD1 (5 bases). The CDR3 sequence is 15 residues long. V was cut by 2 bases and J by 4 bases, with 12 bases left in between. The germline gives CDR1 LNHNV, CDR2 YYDKDF (reference sequence). CDR3 sequence (DNA): TGTGCCACCAGCAGACCCCAGGGAGGGAATCAGCCCCAGCATTTT. Translating gives CATSRPQGGNQPQHF.

The V gene is TRBV27, the J gene TRBJ1-2, with no clear D. The germline V and J ends were trimmed by 4 bases and 6 bases, with 9 bases remaining between them. CDR1 MNHEY and CDR2 SMNVEV come from the germline V gene (reference sequence). This CDR3 spans 12 amino acids. The CDR3 here is CASSSKGNGYTF. The CDR3 coding sequence is TGTGCCAGCAGTTCAAAAGGGAATGGCTACACCTTC.

The rearrangement links TRBV29-1 to TRBJ1-4, with D possibly matching TRBD1 (5 bases). Germline-derived CDR1 and CDR2 are SQVTM and ANQGSEA. The CDR3 covers 12 residues. The V gene lost 3 bases and the J gene lost 6 bases, with 8 bases spanning the gap. The CDR3 here is CSVEWGDEKLFF. CDR3 DNA: TGCAGCGTTGAGTGGGGGGATGAAAAACTGTTTTTT.

This clone was seen once. The rearrangement links TRBV30 to TRBJ2-6, with D maybe TRBD1 (5 bases). The CDR3 consists of 17 residues. The germline V gene has CDR1 GTSNPN and CDR2 SVGIG (reference sequence). Trimming pared 7 bases from V and 2 bases from J, leaving 21 bases between. The CDR3 loop is CASRFGQGKTGANVLTF. CDR3 coding DNA: TGTGCCTCGAGGTTTGGGCAGGGTAAGACTGGGGCCAACGTCCTGACTTTC.

The chain links TRBV3-1 (or the pseudogene TRBV3-2) to TRBJ2-3; D is undetermined. The germline V and J ends were trimmed by 0 bases and 0 bases, with 10 bases remaining between them. This CDR3 is built from 16 residues. Per germline, CDR1 LGHDT and CDR2 YNNKEL (reference sequence). CDR3 amino acids: CASSQDYSLSTDTQYF. The CDR3 nucleotides read TGTGCCAGCAGCCAAGATTACAGTCTTAGCACAGATACGCAGTATTTT.

The rearrangement joins TRBV18 to TRBJ2-7; D is possibly TRBD1 or TRBD2 (5 bases each). CDR1 is KGHSH, CDR2 LQKENI, per germline. The CDR3 spans 14 residues. V was shortened by 5 bases and J by 2 bases, with 13 bases between the two germline ends. Written as DNA, the CDR3 is TGTGCCAGCTCATACCGGGACCGAGCCTACGAGCAGTACTTC. Its translation is CASSYRDRAYEQYF.

As DNA, the CDR3 is TGTGCCAGCAGCTTAATAGCGGTGAACACTGAAGCTTTCTTT. It encodes CASSLIAVNTEAFF. This chain connects TRBV7-9 to TRBJ1-1; D not certain. This CDR3 spans 14 amino acids. V was cut by 2 bases and J by 0 bases, with 7 bases left in between. Germline CDR1 reads SEHNR; CDR2 reads FQNEAQ (reference sequence).

This clone was counted once. The rearrangement joins TRBV7-2 to TRBJ2-3; a possible D gene is TRBD2 (6 bases). Germline CDR1 is SGHTA and CDR2 is FQGNSA. This CDR3 contains 16 residues. Between the trimmed V and J ends, which lost 3 bases and 4 bases, there was a span of 17 bases. CDR3 region: CASSFKYVGSPDTQYF. As DNA, the CDR3 is TGTGCCAGCAGCTTTAAGTACGTCGGGAGCCCAGATACGCAGTATTTT.

This clone was observed once. This rearrangement joins TRBV6-1 to TRBJ1-5; D is unresolved. This CDR3 has 14 amino acids. Trimming shortened V by 1 base and J by 3 bases, and 7 bases separated the two germline ends. Looked up from germline, CDR1 is MNHNS and CDR2 is SASEGT. The CDR3 sequence is CASSEDTINQPQHF. In DNA form, the CDR3 reads TGTGCCAGCAGTGAAGACACAATCAATCAGCCCCAGCATTTT.

J is TRBJ2-7 and V is TRBV19, with D perhaps TRBD2 (5 bases). V shed 3 bases and J shed 0 bases, with 12 bases lying between them. CDR3 size: 15 residues. CDR1 LNHDA and CDR2 SQIVND come from the germline V gene (reference sequence). The CDR3 is CASSISPGNSYEQYF. For the CDR3, the DNA is TGTGCCAGTAGTATCTCCCCCGGGAACTCCTACGAGCAGTACTTC.

The chain combines TRBV28 with TRBJ1-5; D gene ambiguous. Germline V gene lookup returns CDR1 MDHEN and CDR2 SYDVKM. Trimming pared 3 bases from V and 2 bases from J, leaving 8 bases between. This CDR3 is built from 14 residues. The CDR3 spells CASSLGLRNQPQHF. Here the CDR3 DNA reads TGTGCCAGCAGTTTGGGGTTGCGCAATCAGCCCCAGCATTTT.

The J gene is TRBJ2-7, the V gene TRBV10-3; unclear D gene. In germline, CDR1 is ENHRY, CDR2 SYGVKD. V lost 7 bases and J 3 bases, leaving 10 bases between the germline ends. The CDR3 extends over 12 amino acids. The CDR3 loop is CAIKGENYEQYF. The CDR3 coding sequence is TGTGCCATCAAAGGCGAGAACTACGAGCAGTACTTC.